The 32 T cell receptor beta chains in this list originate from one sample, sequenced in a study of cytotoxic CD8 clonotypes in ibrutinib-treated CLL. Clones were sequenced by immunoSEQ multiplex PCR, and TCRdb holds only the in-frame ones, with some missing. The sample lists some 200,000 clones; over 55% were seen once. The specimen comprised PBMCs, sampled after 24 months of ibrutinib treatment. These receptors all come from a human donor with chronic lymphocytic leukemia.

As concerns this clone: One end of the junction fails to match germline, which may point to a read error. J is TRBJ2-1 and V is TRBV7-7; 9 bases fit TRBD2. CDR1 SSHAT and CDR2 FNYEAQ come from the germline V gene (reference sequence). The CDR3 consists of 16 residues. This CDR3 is CASSLAAGVAGDEQFF. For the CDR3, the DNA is TGTGCTAGCAGCTTAGCCGCCGGGGTAGCGGGAGATGAGCAGTTCTTC. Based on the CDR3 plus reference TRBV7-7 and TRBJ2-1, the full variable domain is GAGVSQSPRYKVTKRGQDVTLRCDPISSHATLYWYQQALGQGPEFLTYFNYEAQPDKSGLPSDRFSAERPEGSISTLTIQRTEQRDSAMYRCASSLAAGVAGDEQFFGPGTRLTVL.

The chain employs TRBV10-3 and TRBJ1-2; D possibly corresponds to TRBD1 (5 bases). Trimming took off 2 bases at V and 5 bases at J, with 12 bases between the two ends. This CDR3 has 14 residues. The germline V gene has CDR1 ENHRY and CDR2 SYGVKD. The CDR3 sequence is CAISENRIMYGYTF. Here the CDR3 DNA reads TGTGCCATCAGTGAGAACAGGATTATGTATGGCTACACCTTC.

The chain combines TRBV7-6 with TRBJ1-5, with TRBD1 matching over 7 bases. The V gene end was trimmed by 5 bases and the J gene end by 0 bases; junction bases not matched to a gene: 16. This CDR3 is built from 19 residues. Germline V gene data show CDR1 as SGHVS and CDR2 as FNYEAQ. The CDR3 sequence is CASSERPGQYSYSNQPQHF. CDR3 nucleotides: TGTGCCAGCAGCGAACGCCCGGGACAGTACAGCTATAGCAATCAGCCCCAGCATTTT.

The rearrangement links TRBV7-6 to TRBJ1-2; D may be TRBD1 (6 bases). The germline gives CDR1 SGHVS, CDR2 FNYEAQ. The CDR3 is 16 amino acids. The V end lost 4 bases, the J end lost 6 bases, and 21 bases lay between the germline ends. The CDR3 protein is CASSSTPRGLGHGYTF. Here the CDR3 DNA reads TGTGCCAGCAGCTCCACACCGCGGGGGCTTGGCCATGGCTACACCTTC.

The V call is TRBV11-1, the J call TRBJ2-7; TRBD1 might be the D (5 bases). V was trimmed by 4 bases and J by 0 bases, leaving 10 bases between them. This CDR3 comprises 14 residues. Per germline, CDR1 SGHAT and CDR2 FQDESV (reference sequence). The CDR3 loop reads CASSSNRISYEQYF. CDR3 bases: TGTGCCAGCAGCTCAAACAGGATCTCCTACGAGCAGTACTTC.

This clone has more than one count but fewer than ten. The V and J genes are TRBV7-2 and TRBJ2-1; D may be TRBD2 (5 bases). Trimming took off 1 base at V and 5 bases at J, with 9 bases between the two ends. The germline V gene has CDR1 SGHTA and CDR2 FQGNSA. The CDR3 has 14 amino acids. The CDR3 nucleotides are TGTGCCAGCAGCTTAGAGGTAGCGAACAATGAGCAGTTCTTC. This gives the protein CASSLEVANNEQFF.

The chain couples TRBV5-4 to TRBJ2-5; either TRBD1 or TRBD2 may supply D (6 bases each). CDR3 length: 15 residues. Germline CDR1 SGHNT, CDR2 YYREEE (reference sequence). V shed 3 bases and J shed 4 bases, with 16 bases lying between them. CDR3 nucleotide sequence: TGTGCCAGCAGCTCGGGGGTCGTGGGGGCAGAGACCCAGTACTTC. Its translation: CASSSGVVGAETQYF.

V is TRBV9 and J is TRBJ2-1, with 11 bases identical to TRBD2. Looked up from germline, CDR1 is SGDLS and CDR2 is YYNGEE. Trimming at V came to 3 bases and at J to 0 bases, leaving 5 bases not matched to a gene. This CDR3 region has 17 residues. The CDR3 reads CASSARGTSGSYNEQFF. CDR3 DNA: TGTGCCAGCAGCGCAAGAGGGACTAGCGGCTCCTACAATGAGCAGTTCTTC.

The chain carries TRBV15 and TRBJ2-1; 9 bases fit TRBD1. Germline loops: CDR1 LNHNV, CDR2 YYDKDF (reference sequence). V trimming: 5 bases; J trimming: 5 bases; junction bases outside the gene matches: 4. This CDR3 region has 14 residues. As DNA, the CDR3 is TGTGCCACCAGCCGGGACAGGGCTAACAATGAGCAGTTCTTC. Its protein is CATSRDRANNEQFF.

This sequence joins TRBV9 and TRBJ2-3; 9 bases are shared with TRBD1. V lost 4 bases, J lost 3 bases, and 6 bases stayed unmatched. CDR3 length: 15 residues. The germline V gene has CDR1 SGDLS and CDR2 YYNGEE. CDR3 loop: CASSTRTGATDTQYF. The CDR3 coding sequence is TGTGCCAGCAGCACCAGGACAGGGGCTACAGATACGCAGTATTTT.

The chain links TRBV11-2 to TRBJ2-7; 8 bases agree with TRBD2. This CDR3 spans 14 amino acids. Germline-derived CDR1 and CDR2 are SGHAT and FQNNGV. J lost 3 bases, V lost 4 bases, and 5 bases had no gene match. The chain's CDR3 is CASSSRGAFYEQYF. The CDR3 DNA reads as TGTGCCAGCAGCTCGCGGGGGGCGTTCTACGAGCAGTACTTC.

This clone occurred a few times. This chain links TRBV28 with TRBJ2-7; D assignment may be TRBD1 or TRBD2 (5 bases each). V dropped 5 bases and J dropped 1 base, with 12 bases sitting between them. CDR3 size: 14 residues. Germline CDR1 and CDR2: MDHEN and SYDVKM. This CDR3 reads CASSPGTFSYEQYF. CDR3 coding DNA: TGTGCCAGCAGTCCCGGGACCTTTTCCTACGAGCAGTACTTC.

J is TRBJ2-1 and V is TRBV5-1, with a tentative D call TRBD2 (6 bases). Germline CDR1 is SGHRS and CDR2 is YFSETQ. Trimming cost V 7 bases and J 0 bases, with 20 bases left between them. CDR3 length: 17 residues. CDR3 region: CASFTRVAENSYNEQFF. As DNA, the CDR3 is TGCGCCAGCTTCACCCGGGTAGCGGAGAACTCCTACAATGAGCAGTTCTTC.

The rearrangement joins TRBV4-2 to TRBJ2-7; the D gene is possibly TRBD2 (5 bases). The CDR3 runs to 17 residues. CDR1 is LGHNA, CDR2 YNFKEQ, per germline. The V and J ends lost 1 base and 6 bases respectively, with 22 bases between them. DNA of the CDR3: TGTGCCAGCAGCCAAGCGGGCCTAGGAGGAACGGCGCGCGAGCAGTACTTC. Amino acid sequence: CASSQAGLGGTAREQYF.

CDR3: CASSEGTWVEKLFF. CDR3 nucleotide sequence: TGTGCCAGCAGTGAAGGGACCTGGGTTGAAAAACTGTTTTTT. The chain joins TRBV25-1 to TRBJ1-4; perhaps TRBD1 as D (5 bases). Germline loops: CDR1 MGHDK, CDR2 SYGVNS. The CDR3 is 14 amino acids. V was pared by 2 bases and J by 7 bases, with 11 bases between.

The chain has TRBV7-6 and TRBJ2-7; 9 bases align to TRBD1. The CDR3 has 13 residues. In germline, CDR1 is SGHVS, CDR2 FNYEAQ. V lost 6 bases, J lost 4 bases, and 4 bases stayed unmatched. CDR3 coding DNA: TGTGCCAGCAGGGGACAGGGCAGGTACGAGCAGTACTTC. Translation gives CASRGQGRYEQYF. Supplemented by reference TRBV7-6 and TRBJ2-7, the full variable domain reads GAGVSQSPRYKVTKRGQDVALRCDPISGHVSLYWYRQALGQGPEFLTYFNYEAQQDKSGLPNDRFSAERPEGSISTLTIQRTEQRDSAMYRCASRGQGRYEQYFGPGTRLTVT.

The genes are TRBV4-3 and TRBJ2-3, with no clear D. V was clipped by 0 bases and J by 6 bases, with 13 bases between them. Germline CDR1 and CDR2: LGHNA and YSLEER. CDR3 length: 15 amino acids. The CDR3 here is CASSQEGWPQDTQYF. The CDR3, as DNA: TGCGCCAGCAGCCAAGAGGGGTGGCCGCAGGATACGCAGTATTTT.

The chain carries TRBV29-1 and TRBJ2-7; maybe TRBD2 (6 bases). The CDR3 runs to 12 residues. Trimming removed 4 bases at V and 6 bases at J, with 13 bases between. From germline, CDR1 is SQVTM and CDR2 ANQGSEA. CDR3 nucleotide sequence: TGCAGCGTTGTTAACCGGGACTCCGAGCAGTACTTC. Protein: CSVVNRDSEQYF.

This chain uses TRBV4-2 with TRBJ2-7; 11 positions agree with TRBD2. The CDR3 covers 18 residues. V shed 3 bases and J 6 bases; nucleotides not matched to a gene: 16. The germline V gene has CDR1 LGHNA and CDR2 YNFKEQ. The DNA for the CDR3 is TGTGCCAGCAGCCAGCGATTACTAGCGGGAGTAGAGTGGGTCGAGCAGTACTTC. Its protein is CASSQRLLAGVEWVEQYF.

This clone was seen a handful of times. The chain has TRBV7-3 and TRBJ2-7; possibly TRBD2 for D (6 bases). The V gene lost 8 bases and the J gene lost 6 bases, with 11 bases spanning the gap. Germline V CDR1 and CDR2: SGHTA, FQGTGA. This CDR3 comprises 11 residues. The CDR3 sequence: CASGTGGEQYF. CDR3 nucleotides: TGTGCCAGCGGAACCGGGGGCGAGCAGTACTTC.

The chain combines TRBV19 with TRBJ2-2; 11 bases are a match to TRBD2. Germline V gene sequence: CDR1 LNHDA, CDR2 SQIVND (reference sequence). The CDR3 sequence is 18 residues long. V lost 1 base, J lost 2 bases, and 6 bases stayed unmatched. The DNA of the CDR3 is TGTGCCAGTAGTATAGTAGTTCTAGCGGGAGGAAACACCGGGGAGCTGTTTTTT. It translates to CASSIVVLAGGNTGELFF.

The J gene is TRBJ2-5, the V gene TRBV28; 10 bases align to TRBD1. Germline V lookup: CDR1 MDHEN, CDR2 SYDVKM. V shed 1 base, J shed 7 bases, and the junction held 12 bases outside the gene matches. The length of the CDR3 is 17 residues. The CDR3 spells CASSLLGRRQGAGTQYF. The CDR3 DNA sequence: TGTGCCAGCAGTTTATTAGGCCGGAGACAGGGGGCGGGGACCCAGTACTTC.

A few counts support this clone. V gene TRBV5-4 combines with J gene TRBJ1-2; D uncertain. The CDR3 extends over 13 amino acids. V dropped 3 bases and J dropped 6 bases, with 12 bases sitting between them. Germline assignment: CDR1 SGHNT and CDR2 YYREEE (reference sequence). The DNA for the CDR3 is TGTGCCAGCAGCTCAGCGGGCTCAAATGGCTACACCTTC. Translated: CASSSAGSNGYTF.

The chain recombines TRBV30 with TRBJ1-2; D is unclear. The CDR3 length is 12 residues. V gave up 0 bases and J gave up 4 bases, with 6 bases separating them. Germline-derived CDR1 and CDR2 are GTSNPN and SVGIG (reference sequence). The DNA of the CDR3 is TGTGCCTGGAGTGTACCTCTCTATGGCTACACCTTC. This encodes CAWSVPLYGYTF.

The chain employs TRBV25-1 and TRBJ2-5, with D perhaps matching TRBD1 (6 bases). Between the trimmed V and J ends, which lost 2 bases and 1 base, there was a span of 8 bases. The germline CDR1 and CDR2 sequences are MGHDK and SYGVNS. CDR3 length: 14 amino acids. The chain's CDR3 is CASSELDSQETQYF. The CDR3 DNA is TGTGCCAGCAGTGAACTGGACAGCCAAGAGACCCAGTACTTC. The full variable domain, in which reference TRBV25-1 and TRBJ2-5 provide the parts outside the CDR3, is EADIYQTPRYLVIGTGKKITLECSQTMGHDKMYWYQQDPGMELHLIHYSYGVNSTEKGDLSSESTVSRIRTEHFPLTLESARPSHTSQYLCASSELDSQETQYFGPGTRLLVL.

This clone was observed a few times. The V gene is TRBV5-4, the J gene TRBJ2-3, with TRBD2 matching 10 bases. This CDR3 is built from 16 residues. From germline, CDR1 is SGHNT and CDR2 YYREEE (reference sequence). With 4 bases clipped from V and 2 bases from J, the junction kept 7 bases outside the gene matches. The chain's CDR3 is CASSTGLARNTDTQYF. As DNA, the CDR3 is TGTGCCAGCAGCACGGGACTAGCGAGAAACACAGATACGCAGTATTTT.

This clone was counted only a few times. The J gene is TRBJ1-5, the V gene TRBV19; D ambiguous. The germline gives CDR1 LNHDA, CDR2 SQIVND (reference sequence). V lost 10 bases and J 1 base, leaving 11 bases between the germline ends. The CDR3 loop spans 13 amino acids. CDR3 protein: CATTGPSNQPQHF. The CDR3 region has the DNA TGTGCCACCACCGGTCCAAGCAATCAGCCCCAGCATTTT.

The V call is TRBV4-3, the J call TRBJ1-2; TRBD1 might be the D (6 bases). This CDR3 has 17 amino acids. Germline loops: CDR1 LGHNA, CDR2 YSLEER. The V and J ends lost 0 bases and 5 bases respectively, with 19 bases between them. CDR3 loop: CASSQDPGADYHYGYTF. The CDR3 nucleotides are TGCGCCAGCAGCCAAGATCCGGGGGCCGACTATCATTATGGCTACACCTTC.

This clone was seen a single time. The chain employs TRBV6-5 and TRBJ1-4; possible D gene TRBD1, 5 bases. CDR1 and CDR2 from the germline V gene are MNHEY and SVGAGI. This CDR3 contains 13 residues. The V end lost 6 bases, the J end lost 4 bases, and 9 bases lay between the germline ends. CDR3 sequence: CASRGRSNEKLFF. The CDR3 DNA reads TGTGCCAGCAGGGGACGTAGTAATGAAAAACTGTTTTTT.

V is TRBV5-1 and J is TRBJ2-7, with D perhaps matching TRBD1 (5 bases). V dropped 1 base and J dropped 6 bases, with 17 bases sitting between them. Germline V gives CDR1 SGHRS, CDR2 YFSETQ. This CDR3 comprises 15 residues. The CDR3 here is CASSLFSQGSFEQYF. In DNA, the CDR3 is TGCGCCAGCAGCTTGTTCAGTCAGGGCAGTTTCGAGCAGTACTTC.

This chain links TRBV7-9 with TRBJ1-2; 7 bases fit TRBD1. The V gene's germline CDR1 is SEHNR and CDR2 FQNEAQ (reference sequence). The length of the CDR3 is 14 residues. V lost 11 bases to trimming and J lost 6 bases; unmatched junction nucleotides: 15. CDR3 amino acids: CAQPDRVRGDGYTF. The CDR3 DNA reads TGTGCCCAGCCCGACAGGGTGCGGGGGGATGGCTACACCTTC.

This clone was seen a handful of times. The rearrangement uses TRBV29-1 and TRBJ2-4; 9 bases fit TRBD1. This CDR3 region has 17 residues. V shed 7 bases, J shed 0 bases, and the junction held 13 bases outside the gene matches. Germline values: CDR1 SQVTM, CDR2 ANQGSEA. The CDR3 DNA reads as TGCAGCGCTTTGACAGGGGGAATAGCTCTAGCCAAAAACATTCAGTACTTC. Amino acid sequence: CSALTGGIALAKNIQYF.